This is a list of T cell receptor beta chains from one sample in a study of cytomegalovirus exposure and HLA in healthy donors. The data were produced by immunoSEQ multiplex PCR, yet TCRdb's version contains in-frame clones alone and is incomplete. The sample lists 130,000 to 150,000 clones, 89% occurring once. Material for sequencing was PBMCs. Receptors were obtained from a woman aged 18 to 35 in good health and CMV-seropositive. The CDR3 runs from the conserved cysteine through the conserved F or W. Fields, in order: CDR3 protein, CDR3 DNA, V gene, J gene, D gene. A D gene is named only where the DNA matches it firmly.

CDR3 protein: CASSSFPQETQYF
CDR3 DNA: TGCGCCAGCAGCTCCTTCCCCCAAGAGACCCAGTACTTC
V gene: TRBV5-1
J gene: TRBJ2-5
D gene: -

CDR3 protein: CASSISGANNEKLFF
CDR3 DNA: TGTGCCAGCAGTATCAGTGGGGCGAATAATGAAAAACTGTTTTTT
V gene: TRBV2
J gene: TRBJ1-4
D gene: -

CDR3 protein: CASSVPGLHYEQYF
CDR3 DNA: TGCGCCAGCAGTGTGCCGGGACTGCACTACGAGCAGTACTTC
V gene: TRBV10-1
J gene: TRBJ2-7
D gene: -

CDR3 protein: CASSPHGTGRGNEQFF
CDR3 DNA: TGTGCCAGCAGCCCGCACGGGACAGGAAGGGGCAATGAGCAGTTCTTC
V gene: TRBV7-9
J gene: TRBJ2-1
D gene: TRBD1

CDR3 protein: CASSTVGAGSGRGAFF
CDR3 DNA: TGTGCCAGCAGCACTGTGGGGGCAGGGTCTGGTCGGGGAGCTTTCTTT
V gene: TRBV7-8
J gene: TRBJ1-1
D gene: -

CDR3 protein: CASSRPQQVAPPFSYNEQFF
CDR3 DNA: TGTGCCAGCAGCCGCCCCCAACAGGTAGCCCCACCTTTCTCCTACAATGAGCAGTTCTTC
V gene: TRBV28
J gene: TRBJ2-1
D gene: -

CDR3 protein: CAWSVSYGYTF
CDR3 DNA: TGTGCCTGGAGTGTTAGTTATGGCTACACCTTC
V gene: TRBV30
J gene: TRBJ1-2
D gene: -

CDR3 protein: CASSRGQTLGSYEQYF
CDR3 DNA: TGTGCCAGCTCACGGGGACAGACGTTAGGCTCCTACGAGCAGTACTTC
V gene: TRBV18
J gene: TRBJ2-7
D gene: TRBD1

CDR3 protein: CSVVGTGGYNEQFF
CDR3 DNA: TGCAGCGTTGTCGGGACAGGGGGCTACAATGAGCAGTTCTTC
V gene: TRBV29-1
J gene: TRBJ2-1
D gene: TRBD1

CDR3 protein: CASTSGVLMNTEAFF
CDR3 DNA: TGTGCCAGCACCTCGGGTGTGTTGATGAACACTGAAGCTTTCTTT
V gene: TRBV19
J gene: TRBJ1-1
D gene: -

CDR3 protein: CASSKQGAQVEQYF
CDR3 DNA: TGTGCCAGCAGTAAACAGGGGGCGCAGGTCGAGCAGTACTTC
V gene: TRBV6-6
J gene: TRBJ2-7
D gene: TRBD1